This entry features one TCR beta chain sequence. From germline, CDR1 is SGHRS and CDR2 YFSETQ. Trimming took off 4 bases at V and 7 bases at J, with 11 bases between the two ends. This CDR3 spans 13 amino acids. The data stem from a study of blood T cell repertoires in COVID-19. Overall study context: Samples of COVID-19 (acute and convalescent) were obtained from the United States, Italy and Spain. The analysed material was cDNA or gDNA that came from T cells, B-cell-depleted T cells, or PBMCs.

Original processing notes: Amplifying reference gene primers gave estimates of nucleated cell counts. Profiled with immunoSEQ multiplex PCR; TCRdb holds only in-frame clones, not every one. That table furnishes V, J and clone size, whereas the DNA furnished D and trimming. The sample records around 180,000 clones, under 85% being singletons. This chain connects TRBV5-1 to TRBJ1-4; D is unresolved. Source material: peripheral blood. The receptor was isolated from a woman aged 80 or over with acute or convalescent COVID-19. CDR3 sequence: CASSPSEGEKLFF. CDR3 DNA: TGCGCCAGCAGCCCATCTGAGGGTGAAAAACTGTTTTTT.